Listed below are T cell receptor beta chains from one sample, sequenced in a study of CD8 T cells in Susac syndrome. TCRdb analysed the immunoSEQ multiplex PCR reads with MiXCR anew, one entry per CDR3 protein. The table lists some 150,000 distinct CDR3 sequences, 95% to 96% of them singletons. Material for sequencing was CD8+ T cells from PBMCs. Every receptor here comes from a human donor with multiple sclerosis. Both conserved end residues are trimmed from each CDR3. Fields, in order: V gene, J gene, D gene, clone size, CDR3 protein. The D gene is left open where the match is weak. A clone size is listed for some rows: how often the clone was seen (once, few, many), or a class if it is expanded.

V gene: TRBV12-3/TRBV12-4
J gene: TRBJ1-2
D gene: NA
clone size: NA
CDR3 protein: ASSPQGFYGYT

V gene: TRBV7-7
J gene: TRBJ2-5
D gene: NA
clone size: NA
CDR3 protein: ASSLGFGLETQY

V gene: TRBV7-9
J gene: TRBJ2-1
D gene: NA
clone size: NA
CDR3 protein: ASSLEGGYNEQF

V gene: TRBV30
J gene: TRBJ2-1
D gene: TRBD2
clone size: NA
CDR3 protein: AYGGGHNEQF

V gene: TRBV27
J gene: TRBJ2-1
D gene: NA
clone size: NA
CDR3 protein: ASSSITGLLNDEQF

V gene: TRBV19
J gene: TRBJ2-5
D gene: TRBD2
clone size: NA
CDR3 protein: ASSMERGETQY

V gene: TRBV4-1
J gene: TRBJ2-3
D gene: NA
clone size: NA
CDR3 protein: ASSQGIGGSSTDTQY

V gene: TRBV29-1
J gene: TRBJ2-1
D gene: NA
clone size: NA
CDR3 protein: SVVRWEQF

V gene: TRBV13
J gene: TRBJ1-6
D gene: NA
clone size: NA
CDR3 protein: ASSAGPNLYNSPLH

V gene: TRBV20-1
J gene: TRBJ2-3
D gene: NA
clone size: NA
CDR3 protein: SAHTRGGTDTQY

V gene: TRBV10-3
J gene: TRBJ2-1
D gene: TRBD1
clone size: NA
CDR3 protein: AVVQGNEQF

V gene: TRBV9
J gene: TRBJ1-1
D gene: NA
clone size: NA
CDR3 protein: ASSVGGVAEAF

V gene: TRBV12-3/TRBV12-4
J gene: TRBJ1-5
D gene: NA
clone size: NA
CDR3 protein: ASSDGPYSNQPQH

V gene: TRBV12-3/TRBV12-4
J gene: TRBJ1-6
D gene: TRBD1
clone size: NA
CDR3 protein: ASRTGGISPLH

V gene: TRBV2
J gene: TRBJ1-5
D gene: TRBD1
clone size: NA
CDR3 protein: ASSVRQGNQPQH

V gene: TRBV7-8
J gene: TRBJ2-1
D gene: NA
clone size: NA
CDR3 protein: ASSLNSGLSYNEQF

V gene: TRBV30
J gene: TRBJ2-7
D gene: TRBD1
clone size: once
CDR3 protein: AWSSGTGIHEQY

V gene: TRBV29-1
J gene: TRBJ1-1
D gene: NA
clone size: NA
CDR3 protein: SVEQPGRFNTEAF

V gene: TRBV15
J gene: TRBJ1-2
D gene: TRBD1
clone size: NA
CDR3 protein: ATSRDRVYGYT

V gene: TRBV29-1
J gene: TRBJ2-1
D gene: TRBD2
clone size: NA
CDR3 protein: SASPLAGGPNEQF

V gene: TRBV5-4
J gene: TRBJ2-7
D gene: TRBD2
clone size: NA
CDR3 protein: ASSLAGWASGSYEQY

V gene: TRBV12-5
J gene: TRBJ2-5
D gene: NA
clone size: NA
CDR3 protein: ASAPGPSSVRGETQY

V gene: TRBV5-6
J gene: TRBJ2-1
D gene: NA
clone size: NA
CDR3 protein: ASSFTPEDEQF

V gene: TRBV15
J gene: TRBJ2-5
D gene: NA
clone size: NA
CDR3 protein: ATSTGTETQY

V gene: TRBV27
J gene: TRBJ1-5
D gene: NA
clone size: NA
CDR3 protein: ASSDYGSGGGQPQH

V gene: TRBV27
J gene: TRBJ1-5
D gene: NA
clone size: NA
CDR3 protein: ATGAGINQPQH

V gene: TRBV29-1
J gene: TRBJ2-2
D gene: NA
clone size: NA
CDR3 protein: SVRRGENTGELF

V gene: TRBV20-1
J gene: TRBJ2-5
D gene: TRBD1
clone size: NA
CDR3 protein: SAMGQRYQETQY

V gene: TRBV27
J gene: TRBJ1-2
D gene: NA
clone size: once
CDR3 protein: ASSGMGHYGYT

V gene: TRBV29-1
J gene: TRBJ2-3
D gene: NA
clone size: NA
CDR3 protein: SVFRTDTQY

V gene: TRBV12-3/TRBV12-4
J gene: TRBJ2-3
D gene: NA
clone size: NA
CDR3 protein: ASRGPDTDTQY

V gene: TRBV29-1
J gene: TRBJ2-7
D gene: TRBD1
clone size: NA
CDR3 protein: SGGQGIYEQY

V gene: TRBV30
J gene: TRBJ1-1
D gene: TRBD1
clone size: NA
CDR3 protein: AWTPTGWSAEAF

V gene: TRBV13
J gene: TRBJ2-4
D gene: TRBD2
clone size: NA
CDR3 protein: ASSLGTSGGENIQY

V gene: TRBV3-1
J gene: TRBJ1-5
D gene: NA
clone size: NA
CDR3 protein: ASSPSLSNQPQH

V gene: TRBV27
J gene: TRBJ1-1
D gene: TRBD1
clone size: NA
CDR3 protein: ASWDRGMNTEAF

V gene: TRBV3-1
J gene: TRBJ2-1
D gene: NA
clone size: NA
CDR3 protein: ASSRPRRGYNEQF

V gene: TRBV2
J gene: TRBJ2-3
D gene: NA
clone size: NA
CDR3 protein: ATTNPGSSTDTQY

V gene: TRBV16
J gene: TRBJ2-7
D gene: TRBD1
clone size: NA
CDR3 protein: ASSQTGLLY

V gene: TRBV9
J gene: TRBJ2-7
D gene: NA
clone size: NA
CDR3 protein: ASSAAARGDEQY

V gene: TRBV25-1
J gene: TRBJ1-6
D gene: NA
clone size: NA
CDR3 protein: ASSEPSGGSPLH

V gene: TRBV5-6
J gene: TRBJ1-5
D gene: TRBD1
clone size: NA
CDR3 protein: ASSQIQGANQPQH

V gene: TRBV25-1
J gene: TRBJ2-7
D gene: NA
clone size: NA
CDR3 protein: ASSEHSGPGYEQY

V gene: TRBV9
J gene: TRBJ1-3
D gene: NA
clone size: NA
CDR3 protein: ASSVGGLSGNTIY

V gene: TRBV27
J gene: TRBJ1-4
D gene: NA
clone size: NA
CDR3 protein: ASSPRGRLYEKLF

V gene: TRBV2
J gene: TRBJ1-1
D gene: NA
clone size: NA
CDR3 protein: ASIDGLNTEAF

V gene: TRBV19
J gene: TRBJ1-1
D gene: NA
clone size: few
CDR3 protein: ASSMTGTEAF

V gene: TRBV27
J gene: TRBJ2-3
D gene: TRBD2
clone size: NA
CDR3 protein: ASSPRTSGNADTQY

V gene: TRBV20-1
J gene: TRBJ1-3
D gene: NA
clone size: NA
CDR3 protein: SARTDRPGNTIY

V gene: TRBV3-1
J gene: TRBJ2-5
D gene: TRBD2
clone size: NA
CDR3 protein: ASSQDLTSGGRETQY

V gene: TRBV6-1
J gene: TRBJ2-7
D gene: TRBD1
clone size: NA
CDR3 protein: ASRIGTGSYEQY

V gene: TRBV29-1
J gene: TRBJ2-1
D gene: NA
clone size: few
CDR3 protein: SVEGADEQF